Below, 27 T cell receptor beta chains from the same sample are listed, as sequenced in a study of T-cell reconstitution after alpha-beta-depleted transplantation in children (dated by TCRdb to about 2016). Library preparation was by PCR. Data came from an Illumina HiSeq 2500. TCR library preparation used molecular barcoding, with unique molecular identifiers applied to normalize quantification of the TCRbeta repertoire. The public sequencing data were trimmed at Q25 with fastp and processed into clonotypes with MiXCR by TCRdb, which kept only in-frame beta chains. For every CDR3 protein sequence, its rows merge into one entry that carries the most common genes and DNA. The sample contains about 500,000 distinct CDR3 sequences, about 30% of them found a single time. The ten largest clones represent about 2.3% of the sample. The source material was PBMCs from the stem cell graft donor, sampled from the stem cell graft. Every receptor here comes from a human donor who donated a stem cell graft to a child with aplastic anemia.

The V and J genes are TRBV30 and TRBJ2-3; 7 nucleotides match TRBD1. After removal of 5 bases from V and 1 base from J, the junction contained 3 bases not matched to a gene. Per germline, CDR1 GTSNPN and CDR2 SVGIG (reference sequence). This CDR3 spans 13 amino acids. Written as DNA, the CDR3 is TGTGCCTGGGGAACAGGGGGCACAGATACGCAGTATTTT. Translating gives CAWGTGGTDTQYF.

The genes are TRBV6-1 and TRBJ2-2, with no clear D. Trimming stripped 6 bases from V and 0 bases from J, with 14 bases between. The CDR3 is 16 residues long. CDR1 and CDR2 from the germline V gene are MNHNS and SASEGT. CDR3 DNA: TGTGCCAGCAGACCCCCCGAATCCCCGAACACCGGGGAGCTGTTTTTT. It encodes CASRPPESPNTGELFF.

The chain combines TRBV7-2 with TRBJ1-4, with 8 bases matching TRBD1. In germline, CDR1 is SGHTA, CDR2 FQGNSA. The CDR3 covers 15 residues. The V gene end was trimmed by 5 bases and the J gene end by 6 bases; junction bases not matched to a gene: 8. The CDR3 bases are TGTGCCAGCAGCGATCCGGGACAGGTCGATGAAAAACTGTTTTTT. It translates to CASSDPGQVDEKLFF.

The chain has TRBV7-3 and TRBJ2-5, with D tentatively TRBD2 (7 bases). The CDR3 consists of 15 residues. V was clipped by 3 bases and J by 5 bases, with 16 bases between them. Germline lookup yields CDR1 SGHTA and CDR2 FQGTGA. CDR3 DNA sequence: TGTGCCAGCAGCTTCGAGGGGGGGCGGAGGGAGACCCAGTACTTC. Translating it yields CASSFEGGRRETQYF.

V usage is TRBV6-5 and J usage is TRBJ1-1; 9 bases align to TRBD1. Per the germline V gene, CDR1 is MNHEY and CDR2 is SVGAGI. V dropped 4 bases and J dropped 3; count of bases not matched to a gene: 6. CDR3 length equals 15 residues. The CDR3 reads CASSSADRGYTEAFF. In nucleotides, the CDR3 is TGTGCCAGCAGTTCCGCGGACAGGGGTTACACTGAAGCTTTCTTT.

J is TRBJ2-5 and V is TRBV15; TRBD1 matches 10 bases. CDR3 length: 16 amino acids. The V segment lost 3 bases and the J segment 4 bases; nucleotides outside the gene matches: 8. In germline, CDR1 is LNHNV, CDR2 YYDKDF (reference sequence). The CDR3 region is CATSSGGTGAGETQYF. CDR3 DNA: TGTGCCACCAGCAGCGGCGGGACAGGGGCAGGAGAGACCCAGTACTTC.

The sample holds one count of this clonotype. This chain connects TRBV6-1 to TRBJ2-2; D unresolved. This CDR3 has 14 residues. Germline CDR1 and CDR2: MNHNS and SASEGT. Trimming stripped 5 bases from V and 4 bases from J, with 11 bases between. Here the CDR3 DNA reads TGTGCCAGCAGTCCGACCCCGGGCACCGGGGAGCTGTTTTTT. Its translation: CASSPTPGTGELFF.

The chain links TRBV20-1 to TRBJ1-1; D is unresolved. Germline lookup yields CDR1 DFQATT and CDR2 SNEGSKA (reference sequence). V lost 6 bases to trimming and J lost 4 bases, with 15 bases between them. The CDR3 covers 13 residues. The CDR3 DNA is TGCAGTGCCCCCCGCCCCGGGAGCACTGAAGCTTTCTTT. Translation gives CSAPRPGSTEAFF.

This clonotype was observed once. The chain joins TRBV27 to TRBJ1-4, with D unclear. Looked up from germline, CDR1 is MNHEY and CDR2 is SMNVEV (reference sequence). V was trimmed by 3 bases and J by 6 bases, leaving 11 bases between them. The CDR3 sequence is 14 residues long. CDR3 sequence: CASSFEYTHEKLFF. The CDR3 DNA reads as TGTGCCAGCAGTTTCGAGTATACTCATGAAAAACTGTTTTTT.

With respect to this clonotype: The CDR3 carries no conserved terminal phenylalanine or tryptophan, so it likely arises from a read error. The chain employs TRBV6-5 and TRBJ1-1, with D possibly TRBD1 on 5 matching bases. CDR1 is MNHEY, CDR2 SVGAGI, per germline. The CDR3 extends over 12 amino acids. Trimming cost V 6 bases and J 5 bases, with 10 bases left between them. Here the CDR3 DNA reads TGTGCCAGCAGGGCAGGGAGGACTGAAGCTTTCGTT. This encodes CASRAGRTEAFV.

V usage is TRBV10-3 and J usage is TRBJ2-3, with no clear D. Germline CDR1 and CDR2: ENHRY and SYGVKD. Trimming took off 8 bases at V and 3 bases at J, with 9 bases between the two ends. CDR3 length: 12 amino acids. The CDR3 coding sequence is TGTGCCATCTCCCACGAAACAGATACGCAGTATTTT. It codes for CAISHETDTQYF.

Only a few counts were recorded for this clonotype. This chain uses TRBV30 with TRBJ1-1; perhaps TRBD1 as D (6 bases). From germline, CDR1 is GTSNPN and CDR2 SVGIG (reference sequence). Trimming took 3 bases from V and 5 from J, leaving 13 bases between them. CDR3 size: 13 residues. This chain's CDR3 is CAWSPDRFTEAFF. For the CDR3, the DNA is TGTGCCTGGAGCCCCGACAGGTTTACTGAAGCTTTCTTT.

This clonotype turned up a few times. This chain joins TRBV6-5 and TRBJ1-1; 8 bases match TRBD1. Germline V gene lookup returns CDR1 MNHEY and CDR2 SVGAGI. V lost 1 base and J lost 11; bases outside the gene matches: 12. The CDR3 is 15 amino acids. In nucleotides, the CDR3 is TGTGCCAGCAGTTACTTGGCCATGACAGGGGCCCGGGCTTTCTTT. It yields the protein CASSYLAMTGARAFF.

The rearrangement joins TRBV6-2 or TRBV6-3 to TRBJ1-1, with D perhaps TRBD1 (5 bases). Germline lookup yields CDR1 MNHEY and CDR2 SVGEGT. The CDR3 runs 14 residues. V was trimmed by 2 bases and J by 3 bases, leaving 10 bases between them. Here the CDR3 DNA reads TGTGCCAGCAGTTACGGCCAGGGACACACTGAAGCTTTCTTT. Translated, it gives CASSYGQGHTEAFF.

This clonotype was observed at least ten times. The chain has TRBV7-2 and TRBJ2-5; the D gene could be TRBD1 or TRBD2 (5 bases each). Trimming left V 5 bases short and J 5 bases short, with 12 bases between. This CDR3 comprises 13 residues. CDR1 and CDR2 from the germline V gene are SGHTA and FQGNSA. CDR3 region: CASSRDPRETQYF. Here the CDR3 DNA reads TGTGCCAGCAGCCGGGACCCAAGGGAGACCCAGTACTTC.

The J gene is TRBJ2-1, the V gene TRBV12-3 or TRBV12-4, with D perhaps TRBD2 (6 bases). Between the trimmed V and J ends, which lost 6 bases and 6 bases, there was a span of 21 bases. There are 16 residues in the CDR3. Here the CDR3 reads CASRLSRGRGVNEQFF. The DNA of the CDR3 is TGTGCCAGCAGGCTGAGTCGGGGGAGAGGGGTCAATGAGCAGTTCTTC.

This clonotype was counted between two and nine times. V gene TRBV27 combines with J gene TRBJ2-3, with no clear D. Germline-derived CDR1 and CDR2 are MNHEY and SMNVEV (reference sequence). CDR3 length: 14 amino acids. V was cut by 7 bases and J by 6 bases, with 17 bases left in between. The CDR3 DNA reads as TGTGCCAGCACCCAGACGATCATGCGCGATACGCAGTATTTT. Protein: CASTQTIMRDTQYF.

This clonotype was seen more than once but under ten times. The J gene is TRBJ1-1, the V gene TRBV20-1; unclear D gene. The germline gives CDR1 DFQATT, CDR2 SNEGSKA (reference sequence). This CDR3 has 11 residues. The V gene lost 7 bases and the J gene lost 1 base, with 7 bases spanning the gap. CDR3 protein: CSGAANTEAFF. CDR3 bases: TGCAGTGGTGCGGCGAACACTGAAGCTTTCTTT.

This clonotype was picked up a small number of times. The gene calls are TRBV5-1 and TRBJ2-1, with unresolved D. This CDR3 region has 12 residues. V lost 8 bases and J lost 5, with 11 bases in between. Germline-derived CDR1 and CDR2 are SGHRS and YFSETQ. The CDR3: CASSGSNNEQFF. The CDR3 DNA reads TGCGCCAGTTCCGGATCAAACAATGAGCAGTTCTTC.

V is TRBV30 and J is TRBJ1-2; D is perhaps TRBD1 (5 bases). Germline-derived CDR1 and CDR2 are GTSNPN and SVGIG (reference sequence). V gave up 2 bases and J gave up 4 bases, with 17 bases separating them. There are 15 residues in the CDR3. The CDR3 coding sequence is TGTGCCTGGAGTTCTCCCGGGGACGGGGTCTATGGCTACACCTTC. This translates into CAWSSPGDGVYGYTF.

For the CDR3, the DNA is TGCGCCAGCAGCCAGGGGACCGGGACTAGCGTCTACGAGCAGTACTTC. Its protein product is CASSQGTGTSVYEQYF. The J gene is TRBJ2-7, the V gene TRBV4-3; 10 bases agree with TRBD2. The CDR3 sequence is 16 residues long. Looked up from germline, CDR1 is LGHNA and CDR2 is YSLEER. The J segment lost 3 bases and the V segment lost 3 bases, leaving 8 bases of the junction unmatched.

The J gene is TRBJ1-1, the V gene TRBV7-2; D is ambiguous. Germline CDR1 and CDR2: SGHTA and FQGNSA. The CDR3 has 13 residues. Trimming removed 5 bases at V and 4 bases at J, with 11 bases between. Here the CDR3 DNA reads TGTGCCAGCAGCCCCGTTGGAACCACTGAAGCTTTCTTT. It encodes CASSPVGTTEAFF.

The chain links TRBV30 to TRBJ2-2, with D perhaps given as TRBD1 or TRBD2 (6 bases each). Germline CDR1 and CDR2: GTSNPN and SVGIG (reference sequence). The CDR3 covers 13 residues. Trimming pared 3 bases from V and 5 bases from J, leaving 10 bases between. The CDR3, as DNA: TGTGCCTGGAGGGGGGGCGGAACCGGGGAGCTGTTTTTT. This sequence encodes CAWRGGGTGELFF. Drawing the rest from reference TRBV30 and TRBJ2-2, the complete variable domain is SQTIHQWPATLVQPVGSPLSLECTVEGTSNPNLYWYRQAAGRGLQLLFYSVGIGQISSEVPQNLSASRPQDRQFILSSKKLLLSDSGFYLCAWRGGGTGELFFGEGSRLTVL.

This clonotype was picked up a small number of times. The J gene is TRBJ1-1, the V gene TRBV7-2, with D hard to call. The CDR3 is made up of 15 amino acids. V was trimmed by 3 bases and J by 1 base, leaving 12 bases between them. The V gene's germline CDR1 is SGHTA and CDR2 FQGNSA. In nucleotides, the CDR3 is TGTGCCAGCAGCTTCAGACACCCCGCGAACACTGAAGCTTTCTTT. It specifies CASSFRHPANTEAFF.

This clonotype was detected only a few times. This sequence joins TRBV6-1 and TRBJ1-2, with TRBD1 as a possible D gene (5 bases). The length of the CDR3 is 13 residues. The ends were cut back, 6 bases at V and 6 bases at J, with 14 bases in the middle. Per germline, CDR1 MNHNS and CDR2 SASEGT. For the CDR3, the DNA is TGTGCCAGCAGCATCAGCGGGGGAGATGGCTACACCTTC. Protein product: CASSISGGDGYTF.

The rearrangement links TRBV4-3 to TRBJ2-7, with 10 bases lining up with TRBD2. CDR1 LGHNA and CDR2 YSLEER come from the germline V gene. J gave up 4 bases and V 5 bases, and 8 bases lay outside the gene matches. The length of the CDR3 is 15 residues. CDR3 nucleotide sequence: TGCGCCAGCAGCGAAGGACTAGCGGAGGAATACGAGCAGTACTTC. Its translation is CASSEGLAEEYEQYF.

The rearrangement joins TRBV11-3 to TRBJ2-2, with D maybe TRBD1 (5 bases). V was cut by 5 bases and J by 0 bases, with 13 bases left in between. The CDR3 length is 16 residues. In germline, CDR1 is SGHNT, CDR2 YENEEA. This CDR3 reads CASSPRQFANTGELFF. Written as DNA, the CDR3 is TGTGCCAGCAGCCCCCGACAGTTCGCGAACACCGGGGAGCTGTTTTTT.